These 25 T cell receptor beta chains share one sample of origin, sequenced in a study of blood T cell repertoires in COVID-19. TCRdb keeps only in-frame clones here, not all; method: immunoSEQ multiplex PCR. The table lists about 210,000 clones, 80% of them singletons. Sequencing was done on a sample of peripheral blood. These receptor sequences come from a woman in her 70s with acute or convalescent COVID-19.

This chain uses TRBV7-9 with TRBJ1-1; D call uncertain. CDR1 and CDR2 from the germline V gene are SEHNR and FQNEAQ (reference sequence). The V gene lost 7 bases and the J gene lost 0 bases, with 9 bases spanning the gap. The CDR3 spans 13 residues. Here the CDR3 DNA reads TGTGCCAGCATCCAGGTGATGAACACTGAAGCTTTCTTT. It specifies CASIQVMNTEAFF. Combining the CDR3 with reference TRBV7-9 and TRBJ1-1 gives the whole variable domain DTGVSQNPRHKITKRGQNVTFRCDPISEHNRLYWYRQTLGQGPEFLTYFQNEAQLEKSRLLSDRFSAERPKGSFSTLEIQRTEQGDSAMYLCASIQVMNTEAFFGQGTRLTVV.

This sequence joins TRBV5-1 and TRBJ2-1; 11 bases map to TRBD2. This CDR3 region has 15 residues. Germline CDR1 SGHRS, CDR2 YFSETQ. Trimming at V came to 1 base and at J to 7 bases, leaving 4 bases not matched to a gene. CDR3 loop: CASSLTSGGQNEQFF. The CDR3 DNA reads as TGCGCCAGCAGCTTGACTAGCGGGGGACAGAATGAGCAGTTCTTC.

This clone was observed a few times. This chain joins TRBV18 and TRBJ1-5; D is perhaps TRBD1 (6 bases). This CDR3 has 14 amino acids. Germline-derived CDR1 and CDR2 are KGHSH and LQKENI. Trimming took 3 bases from V and 4 from J, leaving 10 bases between them. As DNA, the CDR3 is TGTGCCAGCTCACCCGGACAGACAAATCAGCCCCAGCATTTT. Protein: CASSPGQTNQPQHF.

The V call is TRBV2, the J call TRBJ1-6; 7 positions agree with TRBD1. The CDR3 spans 17 residues. V was pared by 6 bases and J by 0 bases, with 8 bases of the junction left unmatched. CDR1 and CDR2 (germline): SNHLY, FYNNEI. CDR3 sequence reads: CASRPNRGSSYNSPLHF. The CDR3 nucleotides are TGTGCCAGCAGGCCCAACAGGGGCAGCTCCTATAATTCACCCCTCCACTTT.

The CDR3 bases are TGTGCCAGCAGCTTAGACAGGGGGTACACCGGGGAGCTGTTTTTT. It translates to CASSLDRGYTGELFF. The chain combines TRBV7-2 with TRBJ2-2; TRBD1 matches at 8 bases. CDR1 is SGHTA, CDR2 FQGNSA, per germline. The V gene end was trimmed by 1 base and the J gene end by 3 bases; junction bases not matched to a gene: 1. The CDR3 loop spans 15 amino acids. The variable domain in full, completed from reference TRBV7-2 and TRBJ2-2, reads GAGVSQSPSNKVTEKGKDVELRCDPISGHTALYWYRQSLGQGLEFLIYFQGNSAPDKSGLPSDRFSAERTGGSVSTLTIQRTQQEDSAVYLCASSLDRGYTGELFFGEGSRLTVL.

The CDR3 protein is CATSGTGLRETDTQYF. The DNA of the CDR3 is TGTGCCACCAGTGGCACCGGACTGAGAGAAACAGATACGCAGTATTTT. The chain uses TRBV24-1 and TRBJ2-3; D may be TRBD2 (5 bases). Deletions cut 5 bases from V and 3 bases from J, with 17 bases between. Germline CDR1 KGHDR, CDR2 SFDVKD. The CDR3 consists of 16 residues.

The chain uses TRBV4-3 and TRBJ2-5; the D gene is possibly TRBD1 (6 bases). V shed 0 bases and J shed 3 bases, with 11 bases lying between them. The CDR3 consists of 15 residues. From germline, CDR1 is LGHNA and CDR2 YSLEER. The CDR3 spells CASSQDLRGKETQYF. CDR3 in DNA: TGCGCCAGCAGCCAAGATCTGAGGGGGAAAGAGACCCAGTACTTC.

For this clone: This CDR3 is also generated by other DNA sequences in the sample. The rearrangement links TRBV5-1 to TRBJ2-7; D perhaps matches TRBD1 (5 bases). Trimming took off 2 bases at V and 1 base at J, with 13 bases between the two ends. CDR1 is SGHRS and CDR2 is YFSETQ in the germline V gene. The CDR3 is made up of 15 amino acids. The CDR3 sequence is CASSLGAGISYEQYF. DNA of the CDR3: TGCGCCAGCAGCTTAGGGGCAGGAATTTCCTACGAGCAGTACTTC.

The V and J genes are TRBV10-3 and TRBJ2-3; D unclear. Trimming removed 7 bases at V and 1 base at J, with 12 bases between. The germline V gene encodes CDR1 ENHRY and CDR2 SYGVKD. The CDR3 has 14 residues. Here the CDR3 reads CAITGTIGTDTQYF. The CDR3 DNA reads TGTGCCATCACAGGTACCATCGGCACAGATACGCAGTATTTT.

The genes are TRBV7-3 and TRBJ2-2; 9 nucleotides match TRBD1. The CDR3 sequence is 19 residues long. Germline assignment: CDR1 SGHTA and CDR2 FQGTGA. V lost 3 bases and J lost 4; bases outside the gene matches: 15. The CDR3 DNA sequence: TGTGCCAGCAGCTTCCTCCACCGTTCGACAGGGGGTGGCACCGGGGAGCTGTTTTTT. Translating gives CASSFLHRSTGGGTGELFF.

This sequence joins TRBV4-2 and TRBJ1-4; 10 bases match TRBD1. The ends lost 0 bases at V and 6 bases at J; junction bases unmatched: 4. Germline V CDR1 and CDR2: LGHNA, YNFKEQ. The CDR3 is made up of 16 amino acids. The CDR3 is CASSQDLGTGDEKLFF. In DNA, the CDR3 is TGTGCCAGCAGCCAAGATCTCGGGACAGGGGATGAAAAACTGTTTTTT.

The chain recombines TRBV11-2 with TRBJ2-7, with a tentative D call TRBD2 (6 bases). The CDR3 is 14 amino acids. CDR1 is SGHAT and CDR2 is FQNNGV in the germline V gene. Deletions cut 0 bases from V and 3 bases from J, with 9 bases between. CDR3 region: CASSLEAGGYEQYF. The CDR3 DNA is TGTGCCAGCAGCTTAGAAGCCGGGGGCTACGAGCAGTACTTC.

V and J are TRBV6-4 and TRBJ1-2; TRBD1 aligns across 11 bases. The CDR3 contains 15 residues. V gave up 2 bases and J gave up 9 bases; unmatched junction bases: 8. The V gene's germline CDR1 is MRHNA and CDR2 SNTAGT. DNA for the CDR3: TGTGCCAGCAGTGACACTTCGGGACAGGGGGTTAGCTACACCTTC. It yields the protein CASSDTSGQGVSYTF.

V is TRBV5-4 and J is TRBJ2-2, with a possible D match to TRBD2 (5 bases). Germline CDR1 SGHNT, CDR2 YYREEE (reference sequence). The length of the CDR3 is 15 residues. V lost 0 bases to trimming and J lost 2 bases, with 8 bases between them. The CDR3 protein is CASSLDGGNTGELFF. CDR3 DNA: TGTGCCAGCAGCTTGGACGGAGGAAACACCGGGGAGCTGTTTTTT.

This chain connects TRBV12-3 or TRBV12-4 to TRBJ1-6; D remains unclear. The V gene lost 6 bases and the J gene lost 6 bases, with 9 bases spanning the gap. CDR3 length equals 13 residues. The CDR3 loop is CASSTQSNSPLHF. The CDR3 DNA follows: TGTGCCAGCAGCACACAGAGTAATTCACCCCTCCACTTT.

V and J are TRBV29-1 and TRBJ2-3; D perhaps matches TRBD1 (6 bases). This CDR3 is 12 amino acids long. V lost 4 bases to trimming and J lost 4 bases, with 9 bases between them. Germline V CDR1 and CDR2: SQVTM, ANQGSEA. This CDR3 is CSVGGPSDTQYF. Written as DNA, the CDR3 is TGCAGCGTTGGGGGGCCGTCAGATACGCAGTATTTT.

There are a few counts of this clone. The chain is built from TRBV7-3 and TRBJ2-2, with 8 bases identical to TRBD1. The CDR3 runs to 15 residues. V shed 2 bases, J shed 5 bases, and the junction held 4 bases outside the gene matches. CDR1 is SGHTA, CDR2 FQGTGA, per germline. The CDR3 reads CASSLQGAGTGELFF. The CDR3 nucleotides are TGTGCCAGCAGCTTACAGGGGGCCGGGACCGGGGAGCTGTTTTTT.

The chain joins TRBV5-1 to TRBJ2-5; 11 nucleotides line up with TRBD2. With V trimmed by 3 bases and J by 2 bases, 6 bases remained unmatched. In germline, CDR1 is SGHRS, CDR2 YFSETQ. The CDR3 has 16 amino acids. The CDR3 sequence: CASSYQTSGVQETQYF. The DNA for the CDR3 is TGCGCCAGCAGCTACCAGACTAGCGGGGTGCAAGAGACCCAGTACTTC.

V and J are TRBV6-1 and TRBJ2-3, with D hard to call. CDR3 length equals 13 residues. Germline CDR1 reads MNHNS; CDR2 reads SASEGT. V lost 0 bases, J lost 12 bases, and 13 bases lay in between. DNA for the CDR3: TGTGCCAGCAGTGAAGCCCGGGTAACATCACAGTATTTT. Amino acid sequence: CASSEARVTSQYF.

The genes are TRBV6-5 and TRBJ1-6, with a tentative D call TRBD1 (6 bases). This CDR3 region has 13 residues. Trimming removed 8 bases at V and 9 bases at J, with 14 bases between. Germline V gene sequence: CDR1 MNHEY, CDR2 SVGAGI. For the CDR3, the DNA is TGTGCCAGCTCGGACATAGGGGGTTCACCCCTCCACTTT. Its translation: CASSDIGGSPLHF.

The chain recombines TRBV6-2 or TRBV6-3 with TRBJ2-5; 11 bases map to TRBD2. With V trimmed by 4 bases and J by 4 bases, 5 bases remained unmatched. The CDR3 extends over 15 amino acids. Germline values: CDR1 MNHEY, CDR2 SVGEGT. CDR3 sequence: CASSSLAGGGETQYF. The CDR3 coding sequence is TGTGCCAGCAGTTCCCTAGCGGGGGGTGGAGAGACCCAGTACTTC.

This clone was detected only a few times. The CDR3 loop reads CASSVKDGGGYTF. CDR3 DNA: TGTGCCAGCAGCGTAAAGGATGGCGGAGGCTACACCTTC. The rearrangement links TRBV9 to TRBJ1-2; D gene unclear. The CDR3 consists of 13 residues. The germline gives CDR1 SGDLS, CDR2 YYNGEE. V lost 1 base and J 8 bases, leaving 12 bases between the germline ends.

The chain recombines TRBV30 with TRBJ2-7; TRBD1 aligns across 8 bases. CDR3 length: 14 residues. The trim removed 2 bases at V and 3 bases at J, leaving 6 bases unmatched. Germline lookup yields CDR1 GTSNPN and CDR2 SVGIG (reference sequence). The CDR3 DNA is TGTGCCTGGAGTTCAAGGGACAGGCTCTACGAGCAGTACTTC. Protein: CAWSSRDRLYEQYF.

The chain has TRBV19 and TRBJ2-3; 15 positions match TRBD2. The CDR3 loop spans 17 amino acids. CDR1 and CDR2 from the germline V gene are LNHDA and SQIVND (reference sequence). V was clipped by 6 bases and J by 6 bases; unmatched bases: 10. This CDR3 is CASRGLAGGATLDTQYF. The CDR3 DNA reads as TGTGCCAGTAGGGGACTAGCGGGGGGCGCAACCCTTGATACGCAGTATTTT.

Here the CDR3 DNA reads TGCGCCAGCAGCCCCGGGACAGGGGGAGATGAGCAGTTCTTC. Its translation is CASSPGTGGDEQFF. V usage is TRBV5-1 and J usage is TRBJ2-1; 11 nucleotides match TRBD1. The junction had 5 bases not matched to a gene; V was cut back by 4 bases and J by 8 bases. Germline-derived CDR1 and CDR2 are SGHRS and YFSETQ. This CDR3 contains 14 residues.